Below are 15 T cell receptor beta chains sequenced from a single sample in a study of shared clonotypes between healthy human individuals (dated by TCRdb to about 2020). Libraries came from the immunoSEQ multiplex PCR assay. What TCRdb holds here is the immuneACCESS table cut down to in-frame rearrangements. Part of the clones is not present; checked against another copy, under half of the missing clones reflect an unresolved V gene, and the others are unexplained. This sample is represented by some 2.3 million clones; over 90% of them were singletons. The leading ten clones occupy 0.39% of the sample. Sequencing was done on a sample of naive CD4+ T cells from PBMCs. This specimen's cell subset or site label, interpreted: CD45RA+ positively selected. The source of these receptors is a young man in good health. Some clones in this sample may be carry-over from other donors' samples.

The chain links TRBV7-2 to TRBJ2-5; 13 positions match TRBD2. This CDR3 comprises 15 residues. The V gene end was trimmed by 6 bases and the J gene end by 5 bases; junction bases not matched to a gene: 6. The V gene's germline CDR1 is SGHTA and CDR2 FQGNSA. In DNA, the CDR3 is TGTGCCAGCAGTCGGACTAGCGGGAGAGGGGAGACCCAGTACTTC. This codes for CASSRTSGRGETQYF.

This clone was seen just once. This sequence joins TRBV28 and TRBJ2-1, with a weak D call TRBD1 (6 bases). With 6 bases removed from V and 2 bases from J, the gap between germline ends came to 17 bases. This CDR3 is built from 16 residues. Germline assignment: CDR1 MDHEN and CDR2 SYDVKM. Written as DNA, the CDR3 is TGTGCCAGCAGCATCGCAGGGGCCCAAACCTACAATGAGCAGTTCTTC. Its protein product is CASSIAGAQTYNEQFF. Using reference TRBV28 and TRBJ2-1 for the parts outside the CDR3, the full variable domain is DVKVTQSSRYLVKRTGEKVFLECVQDMDHENMFWYRQDPGLGLRLIYFSYDVKMKEKGDIPEGYSVSREKKERFSLILESASTNQTSMYLCASSIAGAQTYNEQFFGPGTRLTVL.

The chain uses TRBV28 and TRBJ2-1; 13 nucleotides match TRBD2. CDR1 is MDHEN and CDR2 is SYDVKM in the germline V gene. J was trimmed by 4 bases and V by 5 bases; bases with no gene match: 5. The CDR3 is 16 amino acids. The CDR3 loop is CASSHGLAGVYNEQFF. The CDR3 DNA is TGTGCCAGCAGTCACGGACTAGCGGGGGTTTACAATGAGCAGTTCTTC.

V and J are TRBV4-1 and TRBJ2-4; D uncertain. V gave up 1 base and J gave up 0 bases, with 13 bases separating them. The germline V gene encodes CDR1 MGHRA and CDR2 YSYEKL. The CDR3 totals 17 residues. CDR3 sequence (DNA): TGCGCCAGCAGCCAAGGATCTCACACACTAGCCAAAAACATTCAGTACTTC. This sequence encodes CASSQGSHTLAKNIQYF.

The chain recombines TRBV25-1 with TRBJ1-5, with 9 bases aligning to TRBD1. CDR3 length equals 15 residues. J gave up 7 bases and V 3 bases, and 7 bases lay outside the gene matches. Germline-derived CDR1 and CDR2 are MGHDK and SYGVNS. CDR3 DNA sequence: TGTGCCAGCAGTGATGAGGACAGGGGAGACCAGCCCCAGCATTTT. Encoded protein: CASSDEDRGDQPQHF.

The chain joins TRBV30 to TRBJ2-1, with 12 bases identical to TRBD2. Trimming cost V 6 bases and J 7 bases; bases outside gene matches: 10. The CDR3 covers 15 residues. The germline gives CDR1 GTSNPN, CDR2 SVGIG (reference sequence). The CDR3 nucleotides read TGTGCCTGCCCTTTCGGACTAGCGGGGTATAATGAGCAGTTCTTC. Its translation: CACPFGLAGYNEQFF. The whole variable domain, filled in from reference TRBV30 and TRBJ2-1, reads SQTIHQWPATLVQPVGSPLSLECTVEGTSNPNLYWYRQAAGRGLQLLFYSVGIGQISSEVPQNLSASRPQDRQFILSSKKLLLSDSGFYLCACPFGLAGYNEQFFGPGTRLTVL.

This clone occurred once. The chain employs TRBV11-3 and TRBJ2-5; D is undetermined. Germline values: CDR1 SGHNT, CDR2 YENEEA. V shed 2 bases and J shed 1 base, with 5 bases lying between them. This CDR3 region has 13 residues. In DNA form, the CDR3 reads TGTGCCAGCAGCTTAAGTCTCCAAGAGACCCAGTACTTC. Translation: CASSLSLQETQYF.

The V call is TRBV7-2, the J call TRBJ1-2, with 9 bases aligning to TRBD1. With V trimmed by 5 bases and J by 8 bases, 6 bases remained unmatched. This CDR3 is 13 amino acids long. Germline lookup yields CDR1 SGHTA and CDR2 FQGNSA. The CDR3 region is CASSTTGGNGYTF. DNA of the CDR3: TGTGCCAGCAGCACCACAGGGGGCAACGGCTACACCTTC. Full variable domain (missing parts from reference TRBV7-2 and TRBJ1-2): GAGVSQSPSNKVTEKGKDVELRCDPISGHTALYWYRQSLGQGLEFLIYFQGNSAPDKSGLPSDRFSAERTGGSVSTLTIQRTQQEDSAVYLCASSTTGGNGYTFGSGTRLTVV.

The CDR3 DNA reads as TGTGCCAGCAGTCCACTGGGGACCCTTTCAGTCTATGGCTACACCTTC. Its protein product is CASSPLGTLSVYGYTF. The chain employs TRBV27 and TRBJ1-2; the D gene is possibly TRBD1 (5 bases). Deletions cut 5 bases from V and 4 bases from J, with 20 bases between. The CDR3 consists of 16 residues. Germline CDR1 and CDR2: MNHEY and SMNVEV (reference sequence).

This clone was seen a single time. V is TRBV5-6 and J is TRBJ2-5, with TRBD2 identical over 16 bases. This CDR3 is 17 amino acids long. Germline trimming cut 5 bases from V and 5 bases from J; bases unmatched to any gene: 9. In germline, CDR1 is SGHDT, CDR2 YYEEEE. CDR3 in DNA: TGTGCCAGCAGTCCAATGGGACTAGCGGGAGGGCGGGAGACCCAGTACTTC. Translated: CASSPMGLAGGRETQYF.

The gene calls are TRBV21-1 and TRBJ2-7; the table gives TRBD1 as D, unverified against the DNA. TRBV21-1 is assigned pseudogene status. The CDR3 extends over 14 amino acids. This chain's CDR3 is CASSVQGLLDEQYF. In nucleotides, the CDR3 is TGTGCCAGCAGCGTACAGGGGCTTCTAGACGAGCAGTACTTC.

This CDR3 reads CASSSAQANTEAFF. For the CDR3, the DNA is TGCGCCAGCAGCTCCGCCCAGGCTAACACTGAAGCTTTCTTT. The J gene is TRBJ1-1, the V gene TRBV5-1, with D hard to call. V dropped 3 bases and J dropped 2 bases, with 11 bases sitting between them. The CDR3 loop spans 14 amino acids. Germline V gives CDR1 SGHRS, CDR2 YFSETQ.

This clone appeared a single time. The chain has TRBV30 and TRBJ1-4; D is unclear. The V gene's germline CDR1 is GTSNPN and CDR2 SVGIG (reference sequence). The CDR3 covers 17 residues. The ends were cut back, 0 bases at V and 0 bases at J, with 14 bases in the middle. CDR3 in amino acids: CAWSVRRVSATNEKLFF. In nucleotides, the CDR3 is TGTGCCTGGAGTGTACGCCGGGTCTCTGCAACTAATGAAAAACTGTTTTTT.

As regards this clone: The same CDR3 is also encoded by other DNA sequences in this sample. The chain couples TRBV28 to TRBJ1-2, with 7 bases fitting TRBD1. Germline V lookup: CDR1 MDHEN, CDR2 SYDVKM. V shed 5 bases, J shed 5 bases, and the junction held 8 bases outside the gene matches. The CDR3 is 14 amino acids. CDR3 residues: CASSPPGQPYGYTF. The CDR3 nucleotides are TGTGCCAGCAGTCCCCCGGGACAGCCTTATGGCTACACCTTC.

The chain has TRBV28 and TRBJ2-7; TRBD1 is a possible D gene (5 bases). This CDR3 has 15 amino acids. CDR1 MDHEN and CDR2 SYDVKM come from the germline V gene. V lost 2 bases and J 3 bases, leaving 14 bases between the germline ends. The CDR3 protein is CASSLIWGPLYEQYF. In DNA, the CDR3 is TGTGCCAGCAGTTTAATATGGGGCCCGCTCTACGAGCAGTACTTC.